The T cell receptor beta chain under discussion was sequenced for a study of glioma-infiltrating T cells. This clonotype has more than one count but fewer than ten. Its specificity is unknown. Whole-study results and caveats: CDR3 overlap between tissue and blood was very small. Above-expected tissue-blood divergence occurred in all gliomas, most in low-grade ones.

Amplification of TCR alpha and beta CDR3 regions from RNA used iRepertoire nested multiplex PCR. One-step reverse transcription and amplification started from about 100-400 ng of tissue mRNA or PBMC total RNA. TCRdb analysed the multiplex PCR reads with MiXCR anew, one entry per CDR3 protein. The repertoire consists of 100,000 to 150,000 distinct CDR3 sequences, with around 25% occurring once and the leading ten covering about a quarter. The sample comprised glioma tissue, nonneoplastic brain tissue, or PBMCs (not recorded which). This clonotype was sampled from a human donor with low-grade glioma or glioblastoma, undergoing nonglioma brain surgery, or in good health (not recorded which).

CDR3 region: CASSPPTGNTEAFF. CDR3 sequence (DNA): TGTGCCAGCTCACCACCGACGGGGAACACTGAAGCTTTCTTT. The chain links TRBV18 to TRBJ1-1; D not resolved. The CDR3 runs to 14 residues. V gave up 0 bases and J gave up 1 base, with 6 bases separating them. In germline, CDR1 is KGHSH, CDR2 LQKENI.